These 21 T cell receptor beta chains share one sample of origin, sequenced in a study of blood T cell repertoires in COVID-19. Assay: immunoSEQ multiplex PCR; the TCRdb copy retains only in-frame clones and omits some. The table lists 50,000 or so clones, approximately 85% of them singletons. The sample comprised peripheral blood. All receptors come from a man aged 40-49 years with acute or convalescent COVID-19.

J is TRBJ2-5 and V is TRBV5-4, with 7 bases matching TRBD1. Trimming removed 2 bases from V and 5 bases from J; junction bases left unmatched: 9. Germline CDR1 is SGHNT and CDR2 is YYREEE (reference sequence). The CDR3 runs to 15 residues. The CDR3 nucleotides read TGTGCCAGCAGCTTTTCGACAGGGTTCATGGAGACCCAGTACTTC. The encoded protein is CASSFSTGFMETQYF.

This chain joins TRBV7-3 and TRBJ2-3; TRBD2 matches at 8 bases. From germline, CDR1 is SGHTA and CDR2 FQGTGA. Trimming removed 1 base from V and 1 base from J; junction bases left unmatched: 7. The CDR3 is 17 residues long. CDR3 sequence reads: CASSLISGGARTDTQYF. CDR3 in DNA: TGTGCCAGCAGCTTAATTTCCGGGGGGGCCCGCACAGATACGCAGTATTTT. Drawing the rest from reference TRBV7-3 and TRBJ2-3, the complete variable domain is GAGVSQTPSNKVTEKGKYVELRCDPISGHTALYWYRQSLGQGPEFLIYFQGTGAADDSGLPNDRFFAVRPEGSVSTLKIQRTERGDSAVYLCASSLISGGARTDTQYFGPGTRLTVL.

The chain couples TRBV3-1 (or the pseudogene TRBV3-2) to TRBJ2-1; perhaps TRBD1 as D (5 bases). This CDR3 is 17 amino acids long. The germline CDR1 and CDR2 sequences are LGHDT and YNNKEL (reference sequence). The V and J ends lost 4 bases and 14 bases respectively, with 30 bases between them. The CDR3 here is CASSRRLPGRRQMDEFF. Written as DNA, the CDR3 is TGTGCCAGCAGCCGTCGCCTTCCAGGGCGACGCCAAATGGATGAGTTCTTC.

The genes are TRBV2 and TRBJ2-7; 9 positions match TRBD1. The CDR3 has 13 residues. The trim removed 7 bases at V and 6 bases at J, leaving 7 bases unmatched. CDR1 and CDR2 from the germline V gene are SNHLY and FYNNEI. Here the CDR3 reads CASKGGQGSEQYF. CDR3 nucleotides: TGTGCCAGCAAGGGGGGACAGGGTAGCGAGCAGTACTTC.

This clone came up a few times. The chain joins TRBV9 to TRBJ2-6, with D possibly matching TRBD1 (5 bases). This CDR3 region has 18 residues. Deletions cut 4 bases from V and 0 bases from J, with 17 bases between. Germline CDR1 is SGDLS and CDR2 is YYNGEE. DNA for the CDR3: TGTGCCAGCAGCCCCGACCAGGGCTCCACCTCTGGGGCCAACGTCCTGACTTTC. It encodes CASSPDQGSTSGANVLTF.

This clone was seen once. The genes are TRBV30 and TRBJ2-3, with TRBD1 matching over 10 bases. The CDR3 loop spans 15 amino acids. Germline CDR1 is GTSNPN and CDR2 is SVGIG (reference sequence). V gave up 2 bases and J gave up 3 bases; unmatched junction bases: 5. The CDR3 protein is CAWSTGQGKTDTQYF. CDR3 nucleotides: TGTGCCTGGAGTACGGGACAGGGGAAAACAGATACGCAGTATTTT.

The chain employs TRBV28 and TRBJ2-3; tentatively, D is TRBD2 (6 bases). V shed 7 bases and J shed 5 bases, with 10 bases lying between them. The CDR3 contains 12 residues. Germline CDR1 is MDHEN and CDR2 is SYDVKM. The CDR3 loop reads CASTGGIDTQYF. The CDR3 DNA reads TGTGCCAGCACTGGGGGGATAGATACGCAGTATTTT. Together with reference TRBV28 and TRBJ2-3, the CDR3 gives the full variable domain: DVKVTQSSRYLVKRTGEKVFLECVQDMDHENMFWYRQDPGLGLRLIYFSYDVKMKEKGDIPEGYSVSREKKERFSLILESASTNQTSMYLCASTGGIDTQYFGPGTRLTVL.

In its sample, this clone was seen once. The chain recombines TRBV10-1 with TRBJ2-1, with TRBD2 identical over 11 bases. The CDR3 contains 16 residues. V was pared by 5 bases and J by 6 bases, with 9 bases of the junction left unmatched. Germline values: CDR1 WNHNN, CDR2 SYGVQD (reference sequence). The CDR3 DNA is TGCGCCAGCAGTTCCACCCCGGGACTAGCGGCCAATGAGCAGTTCTTC. Translation gives CASSSTPGLAANEQFF.

The chain has TRBV5-1 and TRBJ1-1; no reliable D call. This CDR3 spans 15 amino acids. V lost 0 bases, J lost 2 bases, and 11 bases lay in between. Germline V CDR1 and CDR2: SGHRS, YFSETQ. CDR3 loop: CASSLVAGVNTEAFF. CDR3 nucleotide sequence: TGCGCCAGCAGCTTGGTGGCGGGAGTAAACACTGAAGCTTTCTTT.

This chain links TRBV6-5 with TRBJ1-1, with D possibly matching TRBD1 (5 bases). The CDR3 is made up of 14 amino acids. V was cut by 1 base and J by 10 bases, with 16 bases left in between. Germline V gene sequence: CDR1 MNHEY, CDR2 SVGAGI. The CDR3 sequence is CASSYFGGGLVAFF. For the CDR3, the DNA is TGTGCCAGCAGTTACTTCGGCGGGGGGTTGGTAGCTTTCTTT.

The rearrangement uses TRBV12-3 or TRBV12-4 and TRBJ2-3; TRBD1 is a possible D gene (5 bases). This CDR3 region has 12 residues. V was clipped by 3 bases and J by 6 bases, with 7 bases between them. The CDR3 nucleotides read TGTGCCAGCAGTTTTGGGGCGGATACGCAGTATTTT. Protein product: CASSFGADTQYF.

The chain joins TRBV5-6 to TRBJ1-1, with D possibly matching TRBD1 (5 bases). CDR1 and CDR2 (germline): SGHDT, YYEEEE. The V end lost 4 bases, the J end lost 11 bases, and 15 bases lay between the germline ends. The CDR3 sequence is 12 residues long. In DNA, the CDR3 is TGTGCCAGCAGCCGGGCCCGGGGGGAGGCTTTCTTT. This sequence encodes CASSRARGEAFF. The complete variable domain, with remaining parts taken from reference TRBV5-6 and TRBJ1-1, reads DAGVTQSPTHLIKTRGQQVTLRCSPKSGHDTVSWYQQALGQGPQFIFQYYEEEERQRGNFPDRFSGHQFPNYSSELNVNALLLGDSALYLCASSRARGEAFFGQGTRLTVV.

The chain joins TRBV9 to TRBJ2-3; 7 bases fit TRBD1. Germline V lookup: CDR1 SGDLS, CDR2 YYNGEE. The V and J ends lost 0 bases and 2 bases, in that order; junction bases with no gene match: 6. This CDR3 is built from 16 residues. CDR3 in DNA: TGTGCCAGCAGCGTAGAGACAGGGAGAATCACAGATACGCAGTATTTT. Protein: CASSVETGRITDTQYF.

Comments on this clone: At the DNA level, this CDR3 is encoded by other sequences in the same sample as well. The genes are TRBV10-3 and TRBJ1-2, with 10 bases aligning to TRBD1. V trimming: 8 bases; J trimming: 4 bases; junction bases outside the gene matches: 4. Per the germline V gene, CDR1 is ENHRY and CDR2 is SYGVKD. The CDR3 spans 13 residues. The CDR3 protein is CAIDRDRGYGYTF. DNA for the CDR3: TGTGCCATCGACCGGGACAGGGGCTATGGCTACACCTTC.

The V call is TRBV10-3, the J call TRBJ2-5; 9 bases agree with TRBD1. The junction had 2 bases not matched to a gene; V was cut back by 4 bases and J by 8 bases. Germline-derived CDR1 and CDR2 are ENHRY and SYGVKD. The length of the CDR3 is 12 residues. CDR3 in amino acids: CAISGDRVTQYF. The DNA of the CDR3 is TGTGCCATCAGTGGGGACAGGGTAACCCAGTACTTC.

This clone is deemed medium-sized. This chain connects TRBV11-3 to TRBJ1-6; possibly TRBD1 for D (5 bases). V was cut by 3 bases and J by 8 bases, with 20 bases left in between. Germline V gene sequence: CDR1 SGHNT, CDR2 YENEEA. The CDR3 is 17 amino acids. The CDR3 nucleotides read TGTGCCAGCAGCTTCCATTTACAGGTCACTCTGTATTCACCCCTCCACTTT. This codes for CASSFHLQVTLYSPLHF.

The chain carries TRBV7-3 and TRBJ1-2, with unresolved D. The CDR3 is 14 amino acids. V was trimmed by 5 bases and J by 11 bases, leaving 21 bases between them. The germline gives CDR1 SGHTA, CDR2 FQGTGA. CDR3 coding DNA: TGTGCCAGCAGCGCTGGTAGCTTAAGGTCTGAGTACACCTTC. It translates to CASSAGSLRSEYTF.

This clone was picked up a small number of times. The chain joins TRBV5-1 to TRBJ1-6; 7 bases are shared with TRBD1. The V segment lost 3 bases and the J segment 7 bases; nucleotides outside the gene matches: 13. This CDR3 comprises 17 residues. Germline V lookup: CDR1 SGHRS, CDR2 YFSETQ. CDR3 residues: CASSSRQGTGLNSPLHF. CDR3 DNA: TGCGCCAGCAGCTCCCGACAGGGAACGGGATTAAATTCACCCCTCCACTTT.

This clone has more than one count but fewer than ten. The gene calls are TRBV19 and TRBJ1-3; D uncertain. This CDR3 contains 12 residues. Germline V gene data show CDR1 as LNHDA and CDR2 as SQIVND (reference sequence). Trimming stripped 8 bases from V and 2 bases from J, with 7 bases between. CDR3 sequence: CASWQAGNTIYF. The CDR3 region has the DNA TGTGCCAGTTGGCAGGCTGGAAACACCATATATTTT.

This rearrangement joins TRBV5-4 to TRBJ2-2, with 11 nucleotides matching TRBD1. Germline V gives CDR1 SGHNT, CDR2 YYREEE (reference sequence). The V gene end was trimmed by 4 bases and the J gene end by 7 bases; junction bases not matched to a gene: 9. This CDR3 region has 16 residues. The CDR3 is CASSRRDRGYGGELFF. The CDR3, as DNA: TGTGCCAGCAGCCGCCGGGACAGGGGGTATGGCGGGGAGCTGTTTTTT.

V and J are TRBV7-6 and TRBJ2-5, with D possibly being TRBD1 (5 bases). Between the trimmed V and J ends, which lost 0 bases and 4 bases, there was a span of 12 bases. The V gene's germline CDR1 is SGHVS and CDR2 FNYEAQ. The CDR3 extends over 15 amino acids. The CDR3 region is CASSLAKGLVETQYF. In DNA form, the CDR3 reads TGTGCCAGCAGCTTAGCGAAGGGGTTGGTAGAGACCCAGTACTTC. Full variable domain (remainder filled in from reference TRBV7-6 and TRBJ2-5): GAGVSQSPRYKVTKRGQDVALRCDPISGHVSLYWYRQALGQGPEFLTYFNYEAQQDKSGLPNDRFSAERPEGSISTLTIQRTEQRDSAMYRCASSLAKGLVETQYFGPGTRLLVL.